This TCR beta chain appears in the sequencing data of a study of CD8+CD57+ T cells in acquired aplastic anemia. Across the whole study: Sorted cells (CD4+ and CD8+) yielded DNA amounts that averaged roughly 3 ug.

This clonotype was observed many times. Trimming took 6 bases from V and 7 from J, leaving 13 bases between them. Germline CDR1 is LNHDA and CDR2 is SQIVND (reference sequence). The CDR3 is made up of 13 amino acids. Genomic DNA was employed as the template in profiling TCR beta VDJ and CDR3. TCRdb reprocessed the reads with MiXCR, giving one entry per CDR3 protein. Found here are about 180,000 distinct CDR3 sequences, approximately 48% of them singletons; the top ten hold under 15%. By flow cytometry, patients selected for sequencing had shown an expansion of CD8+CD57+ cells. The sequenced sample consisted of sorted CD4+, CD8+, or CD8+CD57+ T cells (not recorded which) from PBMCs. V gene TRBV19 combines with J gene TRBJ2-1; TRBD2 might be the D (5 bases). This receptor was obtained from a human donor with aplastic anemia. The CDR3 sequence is CASRSVPGNEQFF. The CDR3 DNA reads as TGTGCCAGTAGATCGGTCCCGGGAAATGAGCAGTTCTTC. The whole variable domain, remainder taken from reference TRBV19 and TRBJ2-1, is DGGITQSPKYLFRKEGQNVTLSCEQNLNHDAMYWYRQDPGQGLRLIYYSQIVNDFQKGDIAEGYSVSREKKESFPLTVTSAQKNPTAFYLCASRSVPGNEQFFGPGTRLTVL.